Listed here are 31 T cell receptor beta chains from one sample, sequenced in a study of cytomegalovirus exposure and HLA in healthy donors. Researchers ran the PCR with 60 Vbeta and 13 Jbeta primers. The data were produced by immunoSEQ multiplex PCR, yet TCRdb's version contains in-frame clones alone and is incomplete. The sample shows around 170,000 clones, roughly 80% of them seen only once. The sequencing sample was made of PBMCs. The source of these receptors is a woman younger than 30 in good health and CMV-seronegative.

For this clone: One junction end does not reproduce the germline sequence, and a read error may be involved. V usage is TRBV7-9 and J usage is TRBJ2-7; possible D gene TRBD2, 6 bases. CDR1 SEHNR and CDR2 FQNEAQ come from the germline V gene (reference sequence). CDR3 size: 14 residues. CDR3 bases: TGTTCCAGCAGCCCCCGGACGGGGGCCTACGAGCAGTACTTC. Its protein is CSSSPRTGAYEQYF.

This sequence joins TRBV5-1 and TRBJ1-2, with D maybe TRBD1 (6 bases). V was cut by 6 bases and J by 6 bases, with 15 bases left in between. The germline CDR1 and CDR2 sequences are SGHRS and YFSETQ. The CDR3 length is 13 residues. The CDR3: CASTRGGRDGYTF. The CDR3 DNA reads as TGCGCCAGCACCCGTGGGGGCAGAGATGGCTACACCTTC.

The chain uses TRBV29-1 and TRBJ2-5, with 8 bases fitting TRBD1. Germline V gene data show CDR1 as SQVTM and CDR2 as ANQGSEA. The CDR3 sequence is 13 residues long. Unmatched junction bases numbered 1, after V lost 3 bases and J lost 1 base. The CDR3 nucleotides read TGCAGCGTTGACAGGGGGCCCCAAGAGACCCAGTACTTC. As protein: CSVDRGPQETQYF.

The genes are TRBV2 and TRBJ2-2; the D gene is possibly TRBD1 (6 bases). The CDR3 totals 17 residues. The germline V and J ends were trimmed by 5 bases and 3 bases, with 19 bases remaining between them. Per germline, CDR1 SNHLY and CDR2 FYNNEI. CDR3 region: CASSLALTGLDTGELFF. The DNA of the CDR3 is TGTGCCAGCAGTCTTGCGTTAACAGGGTTGGACACCGGGGAGCTGTTTTTT.

This clone was detected only once. V is TRBV15 and J is TRBJ2-1, with D tentatively TRBD2 (5 bases). Trimming took off 5 bases at V and 8 bases at J, with 19 bases between the two ends. The CDR3 is 15 amino acids. Per germline, CDR1 LNHNV and CDR2 YYDKDF (reference sequence). Here the CDR3 DNA reads TGTGCCACCAGCCTCCCGGGATCAGGTCGCGATGAGCAGTTCTTC. It codes for CATSLPGSGRDEQFF. Full variable domain (rest looked up from reference TRBV15 and TRBJ2-1): DAMVIQNPRYQVTQFGKPVTLSCSQTLNHNVMYWYQQKSSQAPKLLFHYYDKDFNNEADTPDNFQSRRPNTSFCFLDIRSPGLGDTAMYLCATSLPGSGRDEQFFGPGTRLTVL.

This clone appeared once. The rearrangement uses TRBV28 and TRBJ2-7; 9 positions match TRBD1. This CDR3 spans 16 amino acids. Germline assignment: CDR1 MDHEN and CDR2 SYDVKM. V lost 7 bases, J lost 4 bases, and 14 bases stayed unmatched. The CDR3 here is CASNLGPGQGNYEQYF. The CDR3 DNA follows: TGTGCCAGCAACCTCGGTCCGGGACAGGGCAATTACGAGCAGTACTTC.

This clone was picked up a small number of times. The chain combines TRBV4-1 with TRBJ1-1; D might be TRBD1 (5 bases). Germline V gene lookup returns CDR1 MGHRA and CDR2 YSYEKL. V was trimmed by 0 bases and J by 5 bases, leaving 10 bases between them. The CDR3 has 14 amino acids. CDR3: CASSQEAGGTEAFF. DNA for the CDR3: TGCGCCAGCAGCCAAGAAGCCGGGGGGACTGAAGCTTTCTTT.

The chain links TRBV7-9 to TRBJ2-5; 11 bases align to TRBD2. This CDR3 spans 15 amino acids. J was trimmed by 5 bases and V by 5 bases; bases with no gene match: 7. Germline V gene sequence: CDR1 SEHNR, CDR2 FQNEAQ (reference sequence). The CDR3 DNA is TGTGCCAGCAGCGTGGGACTAGCGGAGGCCGAGACCCAGTACTTC. The encoded protein is CASSVGLAEAETQYF.

This clone showed up just once. This chain connects TRBV5-4 to TRBJ1-2; weak D call: TRBD1 (6 bases). CDR1 SGHNT and CDR2 YYREEE come from the germline V gene (reference sequence). Trimming left V 0 bases short and J 5 bases short, with 8 bases between. This CDR3 contains 13 residues. CDR3 sequence: CASSLGTEYGYTF. DNA of the CDR3: TGTGCCAGCAGCTTGGGGACAGAATATGGCTACACCTTC.

The count of this clone is one. The chain employs TRBV6-1 and TRBJ1-6; D gene uncertain. The CDR3 loop spans 16 amino acids. The germline V and J ends were trimmed by 1 base and 10 bases, with 17 bases remaining between them. In germline, CDR1 is MNHNS, CDR2 SASEGT. DNA of the CDR3: TGTGCCAGCAGTGAAGGTTACCGGGGAATGGGATCACCCCTCCACTTT. As protein: CASSEGYRGMGSPLHF.

In its sample, this clone was seen a few times. The V and J genes are TRBV2 and TRBJ1-5; 9 bases align to TRBD1. Germline V gene sequence: CDR1 SNHLY, CDR2 FYNNEI. V shed 6 bases, J shed 2 bases, and the junction held 5 bases outside the gene matches. This CDR3 contains 15 residues. CDR3 amino acids: CASSEQGAGNQPQHF. The CDR3 DNA follows: TGTGCCAGCAGCGAACAGGGGGCTGGCAATCAGCCCCAGCATTTT.

The V gene is TRBV12-5, the J gene TRBJ2-2; D possibly corresponds to TRBD1 (5 bases). CDR1 and CDR2 from the germline V gene are LGHNT and FRNRAP. Trimming removed 6 bases from V and 3 bases from J, with 14 bases in between. This CDR3 has 15 amino acids. CDR3 loop: CASGHNKGDTGELFF. The CDR3 DNA is TGTGCTAGTGGCCACAACAAAGGGGACACCGGGGAGCTGTTTTTT.

The V call is TRBV19, the J call TRBJ1-2; no clear D gene. V lost 2 bases, J lost 2 bases, and 9 bases lay in between. The CDR3 consists of 14 residues. CDR1 and CDR2 (germline): LNHDA, SQIVND (reference sequence). The CDR3 loop is CASSIRQANYGYTF. The CDR3 bases are TGTGCCAGTAGTATACGGCAGGCCAACTATGGCTACACCTTC.

The chain employs TRBV2 and TRBJ2-1; D remains unclear. CDR1 SNHLY and CDR2 FYNNEI come from the germline V gene. The CDR3 spans 9 residues. V was shortened by 8 bases and J by 9 bases, with 5 bases between the two germline ends. CDR3 sequence reads: CASGGEQFF. The CDR3 DNA reads TGTGCCAGCGGCGGTGAGCAGTTCTTC.

This chain links TRBV5-1 with TRBJ2-7; tentative D call: TRBD2 (5 bases). The germline gives CDR1 SGHRS, CDR2 YFSETQ. The V end was cut by 4 bases, the J end by 2 bases, with 16 bases between. The CDR3 is 15 residues long. DNA for the CDR3: TGCGCCAGCAGCGCGGACTCCCCCACCGCCTACGAGCAGTACTTC. Its protein is CASSADSPTAYEQYF.

The chain has TRBV6-5 and TRBJ2-4, with 8 bases matching TRBD1. Germline V lookup: CDR1 MNHEY, CDR2 SVGAGI. J was trimmed by 7 bases and V by 6 bases; bases with no gene match: 8. CDR3 length: 14 amino acids. Written as DNA, the CDR3 is TGTGCCAGCAGGGGCAGACAGGGGAGCAACATTCAGTACTTC. Translated, it gives CASRGRQGSNIQYF.

The rearrangement links TRBV2 to TRBJ2-7; TRBD2 is a possible D gene (5 bases). Trimming took off 6 bases at V and 1 base at J, with 13 bases between the two ends. The CDR3 runs 14 residues. Germline CDR1 and CDR2: SNHLY and FYNNEI. CDR3 amino acids: CASRVEDLSYEQYF. CDR3 in DNA: TGTGCCAGCAGGGTGGAGGATTTGTCCTACGAGCAGTACTTC.

This clone showed up just a few times. V usage is TRBV7-9 and J usage is TRBJ2-7, with TRBD1 matching over 8 bases. The CDR3 extends over 15 amino acids. V gave up 1 base and J gave up 6 bases; unmatched junction bases: 8. The germline V gene has CDR1 SEHNR and CDR2 FQNEAQ (reference sequence). The CDR3 region has the DNA TGTGCCAGCAGCTTAGTGAGGACAGGGAGGTTCGAGCAGTACTTC. The encoded protein is CASSLVRTGRFEQYF.

J is TRBJ2-1 and V is TRBV4-2, with 7 bases identical to TRBD1. V shed 0 bases and J 6 bases; nucleotides not matched to a gene: 8. Germline V CDR1 and CDR2: LGHNA, YNFKEQ. The CDR3 extends over 16 amino acids. CDR3 in amino acids: CASSQEGGNNFNEQFF. DNA of the CDR3: TGTGCCAGCAGCCAAGAAGGGGGCAATAATTTCAATGAGCAGTTCTTC.

The rearrangement joins TRBV5-5 to TRBJ1-1; 10 bases are a match to TRBD1. This CDR3 contains 13 residues. With V trimmed by 4 bases and J by 4 bases, 1 base remained unmatched. From germline, CDR1 is SGHKS and CDR2 YYEKEE (reference sequence). CDR3: CASSRTGGTEAFF. CDR3 coding DNA: TGTGCCAGCAGCCGGACAGGGGGCACTGAAGCTTTCTTT. Using reference TRBV5-5 and TRBJ1-1 for the parts outside the CDR3, the full variable domain is DAGVTQSPTHLIKTRGQQVTLRCSPISGHKSVSWYQQVLGQGPQFIFQYYEKEERGRGNFPDRFSARQFPNYSSELNVNALLLGDSALYLCASSRTGGTEAFFGQGTRLTVV.

This chain uses TRBV10-2 with TRBJ2-5; 11 bases map to TRBD2. CDR1 is WSHSY, CDR2 SAAADI, per germline. J gave up 3 bases and V 11 bases, and 11 bases lay outside the gene matches. This CDR3 is built from 15 residues. Here the CDR3 DNA reads TGCGCCGCCATGGGAGGTAGCGGGGGGGAAGAGACCCAGTACTTC. Protein: CAAMGGSGGEETQYF.

V is TRBV5-8 and J is TRBJ2-1; 8 positions match TRBD2. Trimming took 5 bases from V and 7 from J; bases not matched to a gene: 11. The germline gives CDR1 SGHTS, CDR2 YDEGEE. The CDR3 totals 15 residues. CDR3 sequence reads: CASSPRGGIENEQFF. For the CDR3, the DNA is TGTGCCAGCAGTCCCCGGGGGGGAATTGAGAATGAGCAGTTCTTC.

The chain has TRBV6-5 and TRBJ2-2, with D unresolved. The CDR3 loop spans 15 amino acids. Trimming cost V 5 bases and J 0 bases, with 10 bases left between them. Germline V gene lookup returns CDR1 MNHEY and CDR2 SVGAGI. CDR3 amino acids: CASSPAHPNTGELFF. The CDR3 DNA is TGTGCCAGCAGTCCCGCACATCCGAACACCGGGGAGCTGTTTTTT.

The chain joins TRBV4-2 to TRBJ2-5; 11 bases align to TRBD2. J was trimmed by 3 bases and V by 6 bases; bases with no gene match: 3. CDR1 and CDR2 from the germline V gene are LGHNA and YNFKEQ. The CDR3 length is 14 residues. The CDR3 sequence is CASSTTSGKETQYF. The CDR3 DNA is TGTGCCAGCAGTACGACTAGCGGGAAAGAGACCCAGTACTTC.

This chain links TRBV6-6 with TRBJ2-2, with 10 bases fitting TRBD2. Germline V lookup: CDR1 MNHNY, CDR2 SVGAGI (reference sequence). The CDR3 has 16 amino acids. Trimming at V came to 6 bases and at J to 2 bases, leaving 6 bases not matched to a gene. In nucleotides, the CDR3 is TGTGCCAGCAGACCCGGACTAGCGGTTAACACCGGGGAGCTGTTTTTT. It codes for CASRPGLAVNTGELFF.

The chain uses TRBV5-1 and TRBJ2-1; 10 nucleotides match TRBD2. CDR1 is SGHRS and CDR2 is YFSETQ in the germline V gene. J lost 5 bases, V lost 3 bases, and 5 bases had no gene match. The CDR3 is made up of 15 amino acids. CDR3: CASSSLAGRHNEQFF. The CDR3 coding sequence is TGCGCCAGCAGCTCACTAGCGGGAAGGCACAATGAGCAGTTCTTC. Supplemented by reference TRBV5-1 and TRBJ2-1, the full variable domain reads KAGVTQTPRYLIKTRGQQVTLSCSPISGHRSVSWYQQTPGQGLQFLFEYFSETQRNKGNFPGRFSGRQFSNSRSEMNVSTLELGDSALYLCASSSLAGRHNEQFFGPGTRLTVL.

There are a few counts of this clone. The chain uses TRBV6-5 and TRBJ2-7; 8 bases are shared with TRBD2. In germline, CDR1 is MNHEY, CDR2 SVGAGI. The trim removed 2 bases at V and 0 bases at J, leaving 0 bases unmatched. There are 14 residues in the CDR3. The CDR3 loop reads CASSYLAGSYEQYF. CDR3 bases: TGTGCCAGCAGTTACCTAGCGGGCTCCTACGAGCAGTACTTC.

V gene TRBV7-6 combines with J gene TRBJ1-1, with unresolved D. V dropped 3 bases and J dropped 0 bases, with 5 bases sitting between them. The germline V gene has CDR1 SGHVS and CDR2 FNYEAQ. This CDR3 is 13 amino acids long. In nucleotides, the CDR3 is TGTGCCAGCAGCTTTGGGCTGAACACTGAAGCTTTCTTT. Translated, it gives CASSFGLNTEAFF.

The chain combines TRBV10-1 with TRBJ2-3, with 7 bases matching TRBD1. Germline CDR1 reads WNHNN; CDR2 reads SYGVQD (reference sequence). The CDR3 contains 13 residues. V shed 6 bases and J 3 bases; nucleotides not matched to a gene: 3. The CDR3 region has the DNA TGCGCCAGCAGACCACAGGGGACAGATACGCAGTATTTT. Encoded protein: CASRPQGTDTQYF.

The chain is built from TRBV11-1 and TRBJ1-1; a possible D gene is TRBD1 (6 bases). Germline V lookup: CDR1 SGHAT, CDR2 FQDESV (reference sequence). The CDR3 consists of 13 residues. V lost 6 bases, J lost 11 bases, and 19 bases lay in between. CDR3 in amino acids: CASSVTGPTDAFF. The CDR3 region has the DNA TGTGCCAGCAGTGTTACAGGGCCGACGGACGCTTTCTTT.

V gene TRBV27 combines with J gene TRBJ1-5, with 9 bases matching TRBD1. V was pared by 5 bases and J by 5 bases, with 7 bases of the junction left unmatched. Germline V gene data show CDR1 as MNHEY and CDR2 as SMNVEV (reference sequence). The CDR3 covers 15 residues. As DNA, the CDR3 is TGTGCCAGCAGTACCGGGGACAGGGTCCATCAGCCCCAGCATTTT. Amino acid sequence: CASSTGDRVHQPQHF.